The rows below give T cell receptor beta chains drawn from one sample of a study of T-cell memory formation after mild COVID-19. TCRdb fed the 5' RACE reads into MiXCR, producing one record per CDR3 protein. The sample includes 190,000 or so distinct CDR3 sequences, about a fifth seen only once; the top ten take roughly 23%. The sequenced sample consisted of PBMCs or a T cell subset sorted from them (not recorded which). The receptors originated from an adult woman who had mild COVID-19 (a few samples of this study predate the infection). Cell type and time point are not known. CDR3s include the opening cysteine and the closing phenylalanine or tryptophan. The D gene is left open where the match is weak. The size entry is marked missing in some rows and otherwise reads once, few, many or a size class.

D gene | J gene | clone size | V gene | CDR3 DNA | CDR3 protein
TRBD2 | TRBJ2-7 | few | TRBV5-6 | TGTGCCAGCAGCTTGGGCGGGAGGTACTACGAGCAGTACTTC | CASSLGGRYYEQYF
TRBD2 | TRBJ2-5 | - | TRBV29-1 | TGCAGCGTTGAGGCTAGCGGGAGCGCAGAGACCCAGTACTTC | CSVEASGSAETQYF
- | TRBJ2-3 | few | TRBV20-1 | TGCAGTGCTAGTTCCTACTCCGACTCTGGAGATACGCAGTATTTT | CSASSYSDSGDTQYF
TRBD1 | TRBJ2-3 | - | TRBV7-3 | TGTGCCAGCAGCTTAGGGGGACAGTCAACCACAGATACGCAGTATTTT | CASSLGGQSTTDTQYF
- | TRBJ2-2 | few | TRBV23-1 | TGCGCCAGCAGTCCCTCTGGCAGGGCCGGCGGGGAGCTGTTTTTT | CASSPSGRAGGELFF
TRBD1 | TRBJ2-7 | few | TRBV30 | TGTGCCTGGTCGGTCGTGACAGGGCCCTACGAGCAGTACTTC | CAWSVVTGPYEQYF
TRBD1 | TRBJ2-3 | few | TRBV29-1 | TGCAGCGTTGGTACCCAGGACAGGGGGGATTCGGATACGCAGTATTTT | CSVGTQDRGDSDTQYF
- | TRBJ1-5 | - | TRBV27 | TGTGCCATCAGTTTCATGGGGTATAGCAATCAGCCCCAGCATTTT | CAISFMGYSNQPQHF
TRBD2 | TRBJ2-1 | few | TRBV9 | TGTGCCAGCAGCGTACCCCTCGGCGGGGGGTACAATGAGCAGTTCTTC | CASSVPLGGGYNEQFF
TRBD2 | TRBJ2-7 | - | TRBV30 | TGTGCCTGGAGTGAGCGGGGGGCACCCTACGAGCAGTACTTC | CAWSERGAPYEQYF
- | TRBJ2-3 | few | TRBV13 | TGTGCCTCCGCATTCGCGCCCCTGCCAGATACGCAGTATTTT | CASAFAPLPDTQYF
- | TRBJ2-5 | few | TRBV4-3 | TGCGCCAGCAGCCAAGAGGGAGGTCTATCGGAGACCCAGTACTTC | CASSQEGGLSETQYF
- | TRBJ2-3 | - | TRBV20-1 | TGCAGTGCTAGAGATTTCGGGGAGGCCGTGAGGACAGATACGCAGTATTTT | CSARDFGEAVRTDTQYF
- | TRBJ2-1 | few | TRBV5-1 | TGCGCCAGCAGCTTTAACTACAATGAGCAGTTCTTC | CASSFNYNEQFF
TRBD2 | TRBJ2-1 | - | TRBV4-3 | TGCGCCAGCAGCCAAGACACTAGCGGGAGGAATGAGCAGTTCTTC | CASSQDTSGRNEQFF
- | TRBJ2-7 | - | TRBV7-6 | TGTGGCAGCAGCTTAGAAGGAGGCAGCGGCTACGAGCAGTACTTC | CGSSLEGGSGYEQYF
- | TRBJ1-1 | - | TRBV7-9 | TGTGCCAGCAGCCCCAGGGACGTGAACACTGAAGCTTTCTTT | CASSPRDVNTEAFF
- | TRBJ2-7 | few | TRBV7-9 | TGTGCCAGCAGCCCGCGGGGTGCCTCCTACGAGCAGTACTTC | CASSPRGASYEQYF
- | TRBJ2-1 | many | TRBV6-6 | TGTGCCAGCAGTTATTCGGGGAGCTCCTACAATGAGCAGTTCTTC | CASSYSGSSYNEQFF
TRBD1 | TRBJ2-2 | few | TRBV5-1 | TGCGCCAGCAGCCCTTGGACAGGGGGTATCGGCGGCGGGGAGCTGTTTTTT | CASSPWTGGIGGGELFF
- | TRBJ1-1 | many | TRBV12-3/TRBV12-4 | TGTGCCAGCTCTCCGGCAACTGAAGCTTTCTTT | CASSPATEAFF
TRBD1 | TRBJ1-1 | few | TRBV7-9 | TGTGCCAGCAGTCAGTACAGGGGGACGAACACTGAAGCTTTCTTT | CASSQYRGTNTEAFF
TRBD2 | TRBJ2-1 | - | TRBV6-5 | TGTGCCAGCAGTTACTCCGCTAGCGGGAGGGTCTATGAGCAGTTCTTC | CASSYSASGRVYEQFF
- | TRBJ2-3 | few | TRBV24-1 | TGTGCCACCAGTGATCTCCCCGGCGGGGGACAGCCAAGGGATACGCAGTATTTT | CATSDLPGGGQPRDTQYF
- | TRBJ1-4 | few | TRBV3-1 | TGTGCCAGCAGCCCGGCATTCGGGGAGGAGGATGAAAAACTGTTTTTT | CASSPAFGEEDEKLFF